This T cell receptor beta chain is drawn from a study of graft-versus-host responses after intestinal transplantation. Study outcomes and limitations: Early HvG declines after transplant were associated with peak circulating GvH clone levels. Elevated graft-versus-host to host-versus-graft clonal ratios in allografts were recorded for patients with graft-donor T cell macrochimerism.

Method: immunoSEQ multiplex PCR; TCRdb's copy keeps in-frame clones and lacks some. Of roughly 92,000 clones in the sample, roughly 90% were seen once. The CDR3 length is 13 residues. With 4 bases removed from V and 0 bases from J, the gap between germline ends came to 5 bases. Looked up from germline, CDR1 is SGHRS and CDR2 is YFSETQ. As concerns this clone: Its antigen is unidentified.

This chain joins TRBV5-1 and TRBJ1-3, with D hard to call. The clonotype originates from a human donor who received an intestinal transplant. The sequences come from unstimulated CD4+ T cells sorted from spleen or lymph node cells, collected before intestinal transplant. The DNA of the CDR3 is TGCGCCAGCAGCGGGAGCTCTGGAAACACCATATATTTT. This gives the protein CASSGSSGNTIYF. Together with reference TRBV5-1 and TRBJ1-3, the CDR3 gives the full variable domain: KAGVTQTPRYLIKTRGQQVTLSCSPISGHRSVSWYQQTPGQGLQFLFEYFSETQRNKGNFPGRFSGRQFSNSRSEMNVSTLELGDSALYLCASSGSSGNTIYFGEGSWLTVV.